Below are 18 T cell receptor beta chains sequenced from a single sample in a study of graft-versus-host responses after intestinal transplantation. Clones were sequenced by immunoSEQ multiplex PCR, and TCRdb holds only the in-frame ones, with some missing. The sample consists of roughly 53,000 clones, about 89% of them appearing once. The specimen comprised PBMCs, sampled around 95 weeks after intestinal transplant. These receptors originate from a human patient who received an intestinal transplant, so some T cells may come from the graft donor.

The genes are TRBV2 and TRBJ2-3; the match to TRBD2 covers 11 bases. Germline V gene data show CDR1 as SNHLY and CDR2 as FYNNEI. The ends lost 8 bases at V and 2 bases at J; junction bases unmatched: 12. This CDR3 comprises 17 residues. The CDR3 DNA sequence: TGTGCCAGCCCCTCCCCCACTAGCGGGGGCTACACAGATACGCAGTATTTT. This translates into CASPSPTSGGYTDTQYF.

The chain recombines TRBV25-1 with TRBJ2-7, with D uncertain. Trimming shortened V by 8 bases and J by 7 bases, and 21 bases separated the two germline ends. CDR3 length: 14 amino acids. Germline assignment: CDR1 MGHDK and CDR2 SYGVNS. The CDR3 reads CASSSVVPPREQYF. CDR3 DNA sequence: TGTGCCAGCTCTTCGGTCGTTCCCCCTAGGGAGCAGTACTTC.

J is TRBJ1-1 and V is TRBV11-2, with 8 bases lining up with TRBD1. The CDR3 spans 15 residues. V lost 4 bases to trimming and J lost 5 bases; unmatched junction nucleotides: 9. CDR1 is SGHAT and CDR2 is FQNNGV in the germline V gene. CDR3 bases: TGTGCCAGCAGCTCGAGACAGGGGTTAGAAACTGAAGCTTTCTTT. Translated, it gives CASSSRQGLETEAFF.

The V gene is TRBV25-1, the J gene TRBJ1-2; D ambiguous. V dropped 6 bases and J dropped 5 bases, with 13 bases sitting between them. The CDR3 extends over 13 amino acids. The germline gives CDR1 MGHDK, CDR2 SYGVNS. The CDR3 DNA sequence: TGTGCCAGCAGCAGTTCTACAGCTTATGGCTACACCTTC. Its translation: CASSSSTAYGYTF.

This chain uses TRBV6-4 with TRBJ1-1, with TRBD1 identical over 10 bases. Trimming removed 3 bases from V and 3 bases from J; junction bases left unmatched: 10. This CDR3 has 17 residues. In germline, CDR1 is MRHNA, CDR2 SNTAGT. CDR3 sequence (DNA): TGTGCCAGCAGTGAAGAGTGGACGGGACAGGGGTACACTGAAGCTTTCTTT. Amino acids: CASSEEWTGQGYTEAFF.

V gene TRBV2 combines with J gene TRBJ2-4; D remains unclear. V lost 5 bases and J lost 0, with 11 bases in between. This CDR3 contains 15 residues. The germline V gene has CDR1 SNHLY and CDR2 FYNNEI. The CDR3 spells CASSSSSLAKNIQYF. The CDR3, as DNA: TGTGCCAGCAGTTCCTCTTCTCTAGCCAAAAACATTCAGTACTTC.

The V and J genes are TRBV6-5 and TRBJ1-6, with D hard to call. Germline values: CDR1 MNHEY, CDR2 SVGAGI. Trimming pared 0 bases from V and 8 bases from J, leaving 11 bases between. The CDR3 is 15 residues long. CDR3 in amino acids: CASSYSTTRDSPLHF. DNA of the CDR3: TGTGCCAGCAGTTACTCGACTACGAGGGATTCACCCCTCCACTTT.

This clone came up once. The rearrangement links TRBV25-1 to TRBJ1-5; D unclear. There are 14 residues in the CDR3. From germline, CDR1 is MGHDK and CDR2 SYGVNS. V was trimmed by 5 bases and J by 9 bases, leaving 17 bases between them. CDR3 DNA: TGTGCCAGCAGTAATGGCGAGGGAATTTTGCCCCAGCATTTT. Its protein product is CASSNGEGILPQHF.

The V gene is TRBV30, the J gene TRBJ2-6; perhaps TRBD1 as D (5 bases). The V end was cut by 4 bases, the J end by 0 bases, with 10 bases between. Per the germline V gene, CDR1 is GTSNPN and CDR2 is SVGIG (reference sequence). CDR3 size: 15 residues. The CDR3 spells CAWTQQVSGANVLTF. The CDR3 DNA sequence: TGTGCCTGGACCCAACAGGTCTCTGGGGCCAACGTCCTGACTTTC.

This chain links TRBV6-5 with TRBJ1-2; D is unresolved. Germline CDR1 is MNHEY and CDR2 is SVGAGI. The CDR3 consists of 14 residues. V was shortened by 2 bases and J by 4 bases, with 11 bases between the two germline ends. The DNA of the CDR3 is TGTGCCAGCAGTTACGGGCGGGTCAGCTATGGCTACACCTTC. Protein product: CASSYGRVSYGYTF.

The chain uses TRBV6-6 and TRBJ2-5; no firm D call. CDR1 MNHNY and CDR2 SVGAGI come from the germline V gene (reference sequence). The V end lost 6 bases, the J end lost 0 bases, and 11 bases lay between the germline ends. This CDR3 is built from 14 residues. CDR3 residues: CASSYDQNQETQYF. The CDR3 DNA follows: TGTGCCAGCAGCTACGACCAGAACCAAGAGACCCAGTACTTC.

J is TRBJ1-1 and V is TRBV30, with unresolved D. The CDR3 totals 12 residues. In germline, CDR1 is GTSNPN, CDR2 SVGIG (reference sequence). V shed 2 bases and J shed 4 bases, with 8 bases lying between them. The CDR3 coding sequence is TGTGCCTGGAGTAGGGTGATCACTGAAGCTTTCTTT. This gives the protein CAWSRVITEAFF.

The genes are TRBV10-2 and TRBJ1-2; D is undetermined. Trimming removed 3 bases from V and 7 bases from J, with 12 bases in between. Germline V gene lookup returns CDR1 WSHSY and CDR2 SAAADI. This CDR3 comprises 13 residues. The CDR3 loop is CASSDFSFSGYTF. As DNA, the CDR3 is TGCGCCAGCAGTGACTTCAGTTTTAGTGGCTACACCTTC.

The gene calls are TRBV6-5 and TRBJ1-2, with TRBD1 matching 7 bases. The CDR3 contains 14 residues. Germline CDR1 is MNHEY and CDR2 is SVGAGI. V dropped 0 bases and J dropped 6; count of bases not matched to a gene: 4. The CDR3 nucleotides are TGTGCCAGCAGTTACTCGAGGCAGGGGGATGGCTACACCTTC. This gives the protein CASSYSRQGDGYTF.

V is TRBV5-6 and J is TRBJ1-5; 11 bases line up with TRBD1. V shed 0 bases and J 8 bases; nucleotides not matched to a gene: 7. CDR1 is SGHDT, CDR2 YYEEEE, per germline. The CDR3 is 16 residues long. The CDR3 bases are TGTGCCAGCAGCTTGGCGTCCGGGACAGGGGGTGAGCCCCAGCATTTT. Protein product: CASSLASGTGGEPQHF.

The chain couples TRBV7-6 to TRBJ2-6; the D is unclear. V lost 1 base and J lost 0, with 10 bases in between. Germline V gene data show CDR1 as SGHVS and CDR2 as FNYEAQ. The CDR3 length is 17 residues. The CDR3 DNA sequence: TGTGCCAGCAGCTTAGGACCGGGTGACTCTGGGGCCAACGTCCTGACTTTC. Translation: CASSLGPGDSGANVLTF.

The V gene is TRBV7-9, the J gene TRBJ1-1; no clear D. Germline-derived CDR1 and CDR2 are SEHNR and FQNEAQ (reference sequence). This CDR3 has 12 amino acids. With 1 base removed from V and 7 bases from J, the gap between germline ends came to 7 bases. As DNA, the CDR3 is TGTGCCAGCAGCTTAGAGGGCGGTGAAGCTTTCTTT. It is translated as CASSLEGGEAFF. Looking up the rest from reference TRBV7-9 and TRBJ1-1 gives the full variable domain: DTGVSQNPRHKITKRGQNVTFRCDPISEHNRLYWYRQTLGQGPEFLTYFQNEAQLEKSRLLSDRFSAERPKGSFSTLEIQRTEQGDSAMYLCASSLEGGEAFFGQGTRLTVV.

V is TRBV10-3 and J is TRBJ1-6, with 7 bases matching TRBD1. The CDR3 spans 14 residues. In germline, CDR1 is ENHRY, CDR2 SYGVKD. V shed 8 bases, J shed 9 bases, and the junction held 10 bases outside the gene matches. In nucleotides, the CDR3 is TGTGCCATCGGGAATGACAGGGAAGCTTCACCCCTCCACTTT. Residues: CAIGNDREASPLHF.